The rows below give T cell receptor beta chains drawn from one sample of a study of identical twins. One entry per CDR3 protein, called by TCRdb with MiXCR from the 5' RACE reads. The data show 1.5 million or so distinct CDR3 sequences, about 30% seen once. Sequencing was performed on cord blood. The receptors stem from a newborn girl in good health. Each CDR3 is given with its conserved first and last residue. D genes are given only for firm matches. Part of the rows lack a size; the others show once, few, many or a class for expanded clones.

D	length	V	size	J	DNA	CDR3
TRBD2	15	TRBV11-1	few	TRBJ2-1	TGTGCCAGCAGCTTGGGTAGCGGGGCTAACAATGAGCAGTTCTTC	CASSLGSGANNEQFF
-	12	TRBV5-5	-	TRBJ2-5	TGTGCCAGCAGCTTATCGACAGTGAATTGGTACTTC	CASSLSTVNWYF
-	16	TRBV20-1	few	TRBJ2-7	TGCAGTGCTAGCGACTTACGCGGGGCGAGCCCCTACGAGCAGTACTTC	CSASDLRGASPYEQYF
TRBD2	15	TRBV10-3	-	TRBJ2-7	TGTGCCATCCAGGGACTAGCGGGGAACTCCTACGAGCAGTACTTC	CAIQGLAGNSYEQYF
-	15	TRBV11-2	few	TRBJ2-1	TGTGCCAGCAGCTTTGTTCTAGCACCGGGGAATGAGCAGTTCTTC	CASSFVLAPGNEQFF
-	16	TRBV11-2	-	TRBJ2-3	TGTGCCAGCAGCTTAGTTGTACTAGCTTCCTCAGATACGCAGTATTTT	CASSLVVLASSDTQYF
TRBD1	16	TRBV6-1	few	TRBJ1-6	TGTGCCAGCAGCCACGACAGGGTCCCTCCTAATTCACCCCTCCACTTT	CASSHDRVPPNSPLHF
-	16	TRBV6-5	few	TRBJ2-3	TGTGCCAGCAGCCCCCTAATTCGACAGGGCACAGATACGCAGTATTTT	CASSPLIRQGTDTQYF
-	15	TRBV5-1	few	TRBJ2-7	TGCGCCAGCAGCTTGGGGCAGCCAGGATCCAATGAGCAGTACTTC	CASSLGQPGSNEQYF
TRBD2	20	TRBV7-6	-	TRBJ2-1	TGTGCCAGCAGCTTAATCCCGCCTGGGCTAGCGGGGGGGTCATACAATGAGCAGTTCTTC	CASSLIPPGLAGGSYNEQFF
-	13	TRBV20-1	-	TRBJ2-7	TGCAGTGCTAGTCAACAGGGGAGGTACGAGCAGTACTTC	CSASQQGRYEQYF
TRBD1	15	TRBV27	-	TRBJ1-1	TGTGCCAGCAGCCCGACAGGGGATGGGGACACTGAAGCTTTCTTT	CASSPTGDGDTEAFF